The sequence of this TCR beta chain was determined in a study of CD4+ T cells in melanoma. Study outcomes and limitations: A reported correlation linked neoantigen-specific CD4+ T cells to CD8+, macrophage and B cell function.

TCRdb's table, derived via immunoSEQ multiplex PCR, lists solely in-frame clones and lacks some. The sample lists over 130,000 clones; around nine tenths were seen once. As regards this clone: Its antigen is unknown.

This clonotype was sampled from a human donor with melanoma.

DNA for the CDR3: TGTGCCAGCAGCTCCGGGGCGAACACCGGGGAGCTGTTTTTT. This encodes CASSSGANTGELFF. The V and J genes are TRBV6-5 and TRBJ2-2, with D maybe TRBD2 (5 bases). The CDR3 has 14 residues. CDR1 is MNHEY, CDR2 SVGAGI, per germline. The V and J ends lost 6 bases and 0 bases respectively, with 8 bases between them.